The following is a TCR beta chain sequence with its context. Its antigen is undetermined. The record originates from a study of response to subunit inactivated influenza vaccine. Overall study results and limits: It was suggested by the authors that few new T cells are recruited by each seasonal influenza vaccination.

Each CDR3 protein is one row after TCRdb ran MiXCR on the RT-PCR reads. Of hundreds of thousands of distinct CDR3 sequences listed, 10% to 15% are singletons. V lost 5 bases and J 2 bases, leaving 11 bases between the germline ends. CDR1 and CDR2 (germline): DFQATT, SNEGSKA (reference sequence). The CDR3 runs to 13 residues. The sample here was PBMCs from blood, taken on the day of vaccination. The J gene is TRBJ2-3, the V gene TRBV20-1; no reliable D call. The TCR was taken from a man between 45 and 60 years old who received an inactivated influenza vaccine. CDR3 DNA sequence: TGCAGTGCTGGGCCGGGCCTCACAGATACGCAGTATTTT. The encoded protein is CSAGPGLTDTQYF.